Sequencing of this TCR beta chain was carried out in a study of T cell responses to AZD1222 COVID-19 vaccine. V was pared by 2 bases and J by 5 bases, with 19 bases between. Germline CDR1 is MNHEY and CDR2 is SVGEGT. The CDR3 has 16 amino acids. Measured with immunoSEQ multiplex PCR; TCRdb has only the in-frame clones, and not every one. The sample lists some 140,000 clones, over 85% seen once, with about 5.5% in the top ten. In the case of this clone: Its antigen is as yet unknown.

Study findings and constraints: After the peak T cell response, and only then, were repertoires sampled. Elevations in Spike-specific TCR breadth and depth followed administration of two AZD1222 doses. As reported, nearly half of all spike-specific TCRs target variant regions that are unmutated. White British ancestry dominated among donors, who included more females, and clonal diversity was possibly underestimated.

The sequenced sample was peripheral blood, obtained on day 0 of AZD1222 vaccination. The chain combines TRBV6-2 or TRBV6-3 with TRBJ2-7; D is ambiguous. This clonotype was sampled from an adult in good health. CDR3 in amino acids: CASSYRSVYDLHEQYF. The CDR3 DNA is TGTGCCAGCAGTTACAGGAGCGTATATGATCTCCACGAGCAGTACTTC.